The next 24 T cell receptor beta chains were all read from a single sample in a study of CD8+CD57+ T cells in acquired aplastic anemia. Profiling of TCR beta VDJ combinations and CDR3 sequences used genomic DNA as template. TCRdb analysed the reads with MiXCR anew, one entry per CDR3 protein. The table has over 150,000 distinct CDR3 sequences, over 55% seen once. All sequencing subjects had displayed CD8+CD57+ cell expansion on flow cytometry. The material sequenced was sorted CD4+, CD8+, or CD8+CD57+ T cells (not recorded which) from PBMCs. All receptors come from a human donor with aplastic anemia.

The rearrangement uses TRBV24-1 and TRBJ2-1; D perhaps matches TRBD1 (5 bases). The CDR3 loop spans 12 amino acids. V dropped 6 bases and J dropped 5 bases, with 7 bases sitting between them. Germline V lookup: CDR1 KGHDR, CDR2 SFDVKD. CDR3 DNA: TGTGCCACCAGTCCCAGGGACAATGAGCAGTTCTTC. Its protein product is CATSPRDNEQFF.

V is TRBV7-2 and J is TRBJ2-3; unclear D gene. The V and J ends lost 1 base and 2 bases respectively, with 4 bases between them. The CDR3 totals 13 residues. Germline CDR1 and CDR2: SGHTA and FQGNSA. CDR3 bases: TGTGCCAGCAGCTTAGATCTCACAGATACGCAGTATTTT. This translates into CASSLDLTDTQYF.

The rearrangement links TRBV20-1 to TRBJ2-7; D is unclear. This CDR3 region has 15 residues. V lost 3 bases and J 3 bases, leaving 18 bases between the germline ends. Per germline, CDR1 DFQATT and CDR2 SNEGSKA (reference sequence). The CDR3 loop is CSARRTGLSFYEQYF. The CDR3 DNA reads TGCAGTGCTAGGCGAACCGGGTTGTCTTTCTACGAGCAGTACTTC.

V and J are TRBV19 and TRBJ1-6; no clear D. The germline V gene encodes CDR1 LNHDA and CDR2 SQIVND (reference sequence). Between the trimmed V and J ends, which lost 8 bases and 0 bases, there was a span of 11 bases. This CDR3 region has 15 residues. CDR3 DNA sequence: TGTGCCAGTGCGGAGACCAGCTCCTATAATTCACCCCTCCACTTT. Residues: CASAETSSYNSPLHF. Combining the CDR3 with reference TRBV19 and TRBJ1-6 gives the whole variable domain DGGITQSPKYLFRKEGQNVTLSCEQNLNHDAMYWYRQDPGQGLRLIYYSQIVNDFQKGDIAEGYSVSREKKESFPLTVTSAQKNPTAFYLCASAETSSYNSPLHFGNGTRLTVT.

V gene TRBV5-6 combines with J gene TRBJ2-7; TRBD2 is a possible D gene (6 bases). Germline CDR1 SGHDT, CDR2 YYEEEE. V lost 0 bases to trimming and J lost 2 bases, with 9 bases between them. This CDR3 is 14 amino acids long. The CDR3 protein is CASSLGLEAYEQYF. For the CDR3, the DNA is TGTGCCAGCAGCTTGGGACTAGAAGCCTACGAGCAGTACTTC. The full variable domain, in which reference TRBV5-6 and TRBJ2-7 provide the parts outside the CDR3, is DAGVTQSPTHLIKTRGQQVTLRCSPKSGHDTVSWYQQALGQGPQFIFQYYEEEERQRGNFPDRFSGHQFPNYSSELNVNALLLGDSALYLCASSLGLEAYEQYFGPGTRLTVT.

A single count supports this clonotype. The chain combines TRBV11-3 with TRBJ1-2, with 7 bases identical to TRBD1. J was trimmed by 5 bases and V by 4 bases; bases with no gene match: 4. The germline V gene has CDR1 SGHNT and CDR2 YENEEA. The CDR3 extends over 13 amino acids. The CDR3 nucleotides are TGTGCCAGCAGCTCAGAACAGGGGTATGGCTACACCTTC. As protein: CASSSEQGYGYTF.

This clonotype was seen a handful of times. CDR3 residues: CASSPGTGKSPLHF. CDR3 DNA sequence: TGTGCCAGCAGCCCCGGGACAGGGAAGTCACCCCTCCACTTT. V usage is TRBV7-2 and J usage is TRBJ1-6, with 9 positions matching TRBD1. The CDR3 has 14 amino acids. Unmatched junction bases numbered 6, after V lost 5 bases and J lost 10 bases. CDR1 is SGHTA and CDR2 is FQGNSA in the germline V gene. Full variable domain (remainder filled in from reference TRBV7-2 and TRBJ1-6): GAGVSQSPSNKVTEKGKDVELRCDPISGHTALYWYRQSLGQGLEFLIYFQGNSAPDKSGLPSDRFSAERTGGSVSTLTIQRTQQEDSAVYLCASSPGTGKSPLHFGNGTRLTVT.

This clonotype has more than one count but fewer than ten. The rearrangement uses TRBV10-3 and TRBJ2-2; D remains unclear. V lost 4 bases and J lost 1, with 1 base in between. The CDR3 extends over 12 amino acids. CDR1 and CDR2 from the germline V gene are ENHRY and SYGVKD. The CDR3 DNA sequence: TGTGCCATCAGTGTGAACACCGGGGAGCTGTTTTTT. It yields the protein CAISVNTGELFF.

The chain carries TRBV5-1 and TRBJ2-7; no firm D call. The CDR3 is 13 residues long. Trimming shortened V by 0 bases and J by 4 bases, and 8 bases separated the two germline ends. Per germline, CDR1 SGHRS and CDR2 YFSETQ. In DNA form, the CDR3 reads TGCGCCAGCAGCTTGGAAGGCAGGTACGAGCAGTACTTC. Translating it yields CASSLEGRYEQYF.

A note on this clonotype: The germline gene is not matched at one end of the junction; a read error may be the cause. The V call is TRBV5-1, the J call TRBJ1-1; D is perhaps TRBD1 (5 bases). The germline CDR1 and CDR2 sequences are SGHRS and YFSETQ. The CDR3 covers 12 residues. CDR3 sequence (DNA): TGCACCAGCAGCCTAGAAGGGGTTGAAGCTTTCTTT. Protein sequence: CTSSLEGVEAFF.

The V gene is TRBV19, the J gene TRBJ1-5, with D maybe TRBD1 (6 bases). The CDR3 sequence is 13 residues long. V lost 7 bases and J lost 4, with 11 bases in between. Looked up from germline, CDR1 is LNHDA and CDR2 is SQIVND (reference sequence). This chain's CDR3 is CASKTGHNQPQHF. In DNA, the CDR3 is TGTGCCAGTAAGACAGGCCATAATCAGCCCCAGCATTTT.

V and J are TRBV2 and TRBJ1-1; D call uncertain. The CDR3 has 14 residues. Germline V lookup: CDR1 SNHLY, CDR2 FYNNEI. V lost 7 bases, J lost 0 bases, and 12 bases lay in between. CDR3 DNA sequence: TGTGCCAGCATTCAGTTGTACATGAACACTGAAGCTTTCTTT. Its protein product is CASIQLYMNTEAFF.

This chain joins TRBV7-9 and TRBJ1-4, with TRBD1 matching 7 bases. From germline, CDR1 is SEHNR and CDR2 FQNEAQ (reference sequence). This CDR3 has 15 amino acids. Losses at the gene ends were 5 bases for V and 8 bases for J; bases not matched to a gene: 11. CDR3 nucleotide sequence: TGTGCCAGCAGCCCCTGGGACAGTTCTAGGGAAAAACTGTTTTTT. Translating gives CASSPWDSSREKLFF.

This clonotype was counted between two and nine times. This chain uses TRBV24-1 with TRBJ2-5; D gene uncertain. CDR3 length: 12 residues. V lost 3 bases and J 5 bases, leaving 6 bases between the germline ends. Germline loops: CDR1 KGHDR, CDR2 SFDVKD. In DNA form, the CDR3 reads TGTGCCACCAGTGATCCCGGGGAGACCCAGTACTTC. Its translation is CATSDPGETQYF.

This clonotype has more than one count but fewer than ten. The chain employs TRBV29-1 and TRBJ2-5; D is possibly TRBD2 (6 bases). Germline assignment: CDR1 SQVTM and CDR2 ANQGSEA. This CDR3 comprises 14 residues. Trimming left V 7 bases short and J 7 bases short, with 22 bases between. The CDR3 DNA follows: TGCAGCGCCGCGGTGGGTAGCGGAGGGATGACCCAGTACTTC. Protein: CSAAVGSGGMTQYF. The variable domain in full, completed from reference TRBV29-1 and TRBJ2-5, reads SAVISQKPSRDICQRGTSLTIQCQVDSQVTMMFWYRQQPGQSLTLIATANQGSEATYESGFVIDKFPISRPNLTFSTLTVSNMSPEDSSIYLCSAAVGSGGMTQYFGPGTRLLVL.

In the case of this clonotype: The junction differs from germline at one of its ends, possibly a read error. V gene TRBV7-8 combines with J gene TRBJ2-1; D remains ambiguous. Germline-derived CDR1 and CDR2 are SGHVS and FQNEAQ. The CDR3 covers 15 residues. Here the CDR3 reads CASTLLMIEYNEQFF. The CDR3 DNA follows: TGTGCCAGCACCTTACTTATGATAGAGTACAATGAGCAGTTCTTC.

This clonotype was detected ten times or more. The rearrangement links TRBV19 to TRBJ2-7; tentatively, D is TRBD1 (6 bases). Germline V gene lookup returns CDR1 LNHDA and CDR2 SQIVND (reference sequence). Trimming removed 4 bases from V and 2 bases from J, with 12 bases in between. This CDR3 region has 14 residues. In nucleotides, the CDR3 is TGTGCCAGTAGTACTGACAGGTTAACCTACGAGCAGTACTTC. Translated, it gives CASSTDRLTYEQYF.

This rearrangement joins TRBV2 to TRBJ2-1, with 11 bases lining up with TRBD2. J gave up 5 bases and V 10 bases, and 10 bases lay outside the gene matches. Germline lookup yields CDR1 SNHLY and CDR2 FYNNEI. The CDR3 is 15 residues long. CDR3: CAISYTSGRHNEQFF. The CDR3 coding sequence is TGTGCCATCAGCTATACTAGCGGGAGACACAATGAGCAGTTCTTC.

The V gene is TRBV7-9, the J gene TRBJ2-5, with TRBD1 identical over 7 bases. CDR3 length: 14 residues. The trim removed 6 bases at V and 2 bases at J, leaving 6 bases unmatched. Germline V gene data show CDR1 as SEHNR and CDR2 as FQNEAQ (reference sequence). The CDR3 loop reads CASRPTGDQETQYF. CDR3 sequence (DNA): TGTGCCAGCAGGCCTACAGGGGATCAAGAGACCCAGTACTTC.

The CDR3 DNA follows: TGTGCCAGCATCCTCTCCTCTGGGGCCAACGTCCTGACTTTC. This sequence encodes CASILSSGANVLTF. V usage is TRBV7-8 and J usage is TRBJ2-6, with D uncertain. Per germline, CDR1 SGHVS and CDR2 FQNEAQ. This CDR3 is 14 amino acids long. Trimming cost V 7 bases and J 0 bases, with 7 bases left between them.

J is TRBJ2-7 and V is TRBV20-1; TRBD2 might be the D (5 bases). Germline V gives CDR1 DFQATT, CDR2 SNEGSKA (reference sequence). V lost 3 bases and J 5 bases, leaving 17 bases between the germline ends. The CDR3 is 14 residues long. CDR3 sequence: CSARARSGLDEQYF. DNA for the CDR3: TGCAGTGCTAGGGCGAGGAGCGGTTTGGACGAGCAGTACTTC.

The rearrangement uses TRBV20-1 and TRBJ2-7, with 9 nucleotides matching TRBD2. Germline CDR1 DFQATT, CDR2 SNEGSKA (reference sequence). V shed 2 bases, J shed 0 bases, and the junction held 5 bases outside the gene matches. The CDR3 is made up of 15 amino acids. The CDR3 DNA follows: TGCAGTGCTAGACCCTCGCGGGGGGGCTCCTACGAGCAGTACTTC. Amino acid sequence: CSARPSRGGSYEQYF.

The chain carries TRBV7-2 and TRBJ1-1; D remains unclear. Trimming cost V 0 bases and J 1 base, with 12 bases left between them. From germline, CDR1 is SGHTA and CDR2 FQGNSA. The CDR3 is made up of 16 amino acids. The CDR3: CASSLAVAAKNTEAFF. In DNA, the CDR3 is TGTGCCAGCAGCTTAGCGGTGGCGGCCAAGAACACTGAAGCTTTCTTT.

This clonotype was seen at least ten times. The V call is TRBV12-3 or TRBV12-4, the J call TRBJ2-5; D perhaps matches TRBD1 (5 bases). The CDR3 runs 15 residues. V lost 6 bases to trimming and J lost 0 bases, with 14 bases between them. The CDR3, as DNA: TGTGCCAGCAGCTCGGTCGACAGTTACCAAGAGACCCAGTACTTC. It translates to CASSSVDSYQETQYF.